This entry is about one T cell receptor (beta chain). Its cognate antigen is unknown. Synthesis of TCR cDNA relied on 5'RACE template switching, which attached a universal primer site and UMIs. TCRdb itself ran the 5' RACE reads through MiXCR, one entry per CDR3 protein. The repertoire holds about 340,000 distinct CDR3 sequences, with approximately 4.2% as singletons. Trimming removed 4 bases from V and 2 bases from J; junction bases left unmatched: 2. Per germline, CDR1 LGHDT and CDR2 YNNKEL (reference sequence). The CDR3 is 15 residues long. This entry comes from a study of T cells after yellow fever vaccination. Study results and caveats: Reappearing after the booster were most of the clones from primary vaccination (around 96% CD4, approximately 88% CD8).

The V gene is TRBV3-1, the J gene TRBJ2-7, with 13 bases lining up with TRBD2. The sequence derives from a man between 18 and 29 years old who received the YFV17D yellow fever vaccine. The sample in question was PBMCs, obtained 5 days after the yellow fever booster vaccination. In DNA form, the CDR3 reads TGTGCCAGCAGCCCTGGGACTAGCGGGGCCTACGAGCAGTACTTC. It yields the protein CASSPGTSGAYEQYF.